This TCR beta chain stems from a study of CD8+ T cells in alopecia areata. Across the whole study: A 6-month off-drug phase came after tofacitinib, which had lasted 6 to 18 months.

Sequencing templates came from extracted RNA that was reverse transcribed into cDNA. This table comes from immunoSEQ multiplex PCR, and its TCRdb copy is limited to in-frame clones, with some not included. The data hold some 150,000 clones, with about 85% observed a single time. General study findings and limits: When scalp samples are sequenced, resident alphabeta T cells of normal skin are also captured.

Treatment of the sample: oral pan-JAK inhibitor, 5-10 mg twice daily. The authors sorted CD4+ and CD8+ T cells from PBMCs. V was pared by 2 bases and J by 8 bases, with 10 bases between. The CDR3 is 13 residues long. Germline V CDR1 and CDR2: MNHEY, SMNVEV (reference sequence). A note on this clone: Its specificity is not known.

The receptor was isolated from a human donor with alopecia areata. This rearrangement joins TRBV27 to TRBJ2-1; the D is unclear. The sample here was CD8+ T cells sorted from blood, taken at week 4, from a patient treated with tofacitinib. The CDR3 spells CASSLGEYDEQFF. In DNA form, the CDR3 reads TGTGCCAGCAGTTTAGGAGAGTATGATGAGCAGTTCTTC.